This T cell receptor beta chain was documented in a study of cytomegalovirus exposure and HLA in healthy donors. The germline CDR1 and CDR2 sequences are SNHLY and FYNNEI. The CDR3 length is 14 residues. V gave up 3 bases and J gave up 12 bases; unmatched junction bases: 11. PCR was performed using 60 Vbeta and 13 Jbeta primers. In the authors' methods: In a later analysis, 80 million to 100 million unique TCR beta chains included roughly 11 million shared by two or more donors. Profiling relied on immunoSEQ multiplex PCR, and the TCRdb table lists in-frame clones only, not all of them. That table is the source of V, J and clone size, and D and trimming were worked out from the DNA. The listing records about 140,000 clones.

This clonotype was sampled from a male donor in good health and CMV-seronegative. The rearrangement joins TRBV2 to TRBJ2-1, with 7 bases aligning to TRBD1. The specimen was PBMCs. CDR3 coding DNA: TGTGCCAGCAGTGAGGTGACAGGGCGAGAAGGGCAGTTCTTC. This codes for CASSEVTGREGQFF.